This T cell receptor beta chain emerged from a study of T cell responses to AZD1222 COVID-19 vaccine. The study's findings and limits: Recipients of two AZD1222 doses showed rising Spike-specific TCR breadth and depth. Repertoires were collected only later (after the peak T cell response had occurred). Among those given AZD1222, only five to seven were seropositive at baseline.

Regarding this clone: Its specificity is unknown.

This CDR3 contains 22 residues. Generated by immunoSEQ multiplex PCR, the TCRdb table keeps only in-frame clones and is missing some. This sample has roughly 83,000 clones, with about 84% found just once. This TCR derives from an adult in good health. The source material was peripheral blood, sampled on day 0 of AZD1222 vaccination. This sequence joins TRBV1 and TRBJ2-6; the table's D call, TRBD2, was not checked against the DNA. TRBV1 constitutes a pseudogene. CDR3 nucleotides: TGCACCAGCAGCCAAGATTCGGTGGGTCTGAGCGGGTCCAACTCTGGGGCCAACGTCCTGACTTTC. As protein: CTSSQDSVGLSGSNSGANVLTF.